Below, 18 T cell receptor beta chains from the same sample are listed, as sequenced in a study of shared clonotypes between healthy human individuals. Here immunoSEQ multiplex PCR was the method, and the copy in TCRdb shows in-frame clones only, minus some. The sample includes some 530,000 clones, about 84% of them seen just once. Specimen: PBMCs. These receptors came from a woman in her thirties or forties in good health. Some clones in this sample may be carry-over from other donors' samples.

A word on this clone: This sequence is one base from a far larger clone and is likely a read error. This specimen includes other DNA sequences encoding the same CDR3. The chain uses TRBV11-2 and TRBJ2-5, with 10 bases matching TRBD2. Germline V gene data show CDR1 as SGHAT and CDR2 as FQNNGV. J gave up 5 bases and V 5 bases, and 11 bases lay outside the gene matches. The CDR3 has 16 amino acids. DNA for the CDR3: TGTGCCAGCAGCCCCGGAACTAGCGGGATAGGGGAGACCCAGTACTTC. Translating it yields CASSPGTSGIGETQYF.

This clone was seen more than once but under ten times. V usage is TRBV4-1 and J usage is TRBJ2-5, with no clear D. Germline CDR1 is MGHRA and CDR2 is YSYEKL. Trimming cost V 0 bases and J 5 bases, with 4 bases left between them. CDR3 length: 12 amino acids. CDR3 region: CASSQEGETQYF. The CDR3 DNA reads as TGCGCCAGCAGCCAAGAGGGGGAGACCCAGTACTTC.

The CDR3 sequence is CASRRGTEVSGANVLTF. In nucleotides, the CDR3 is TGTGCCAGCAGAAGGGGCACGGAGGTATCTGGGGCCAACGTCCTGACTTTC. This chain joins TRBV7-9 and TRBJ2-6; the D gene could be TRBD1 or TRBD2 (5 bases each). The CDR3 contains 17 residues. The V and J ends lost 6 bases and 1 base respectively, with 16 bases between them. Germline values: CDR1 SEHNR, CDR2 FQNEAQ (reference sequence).

V gene TRBV18 combines with J gene TRBJ2-1; TRBD2 agrees at 15 bases. Per germline, CDR1 KGHSH and CDR2 LQKENI. With 7 bases clipped from V and 2 bases from J, the junction kept 3 bases outside the gene matches. The CDR3 consists of 16 residues. The CDR3 DNA is TGTGCCAGCTTGTGGACTAGCGGGAGGGCCTACAATGAGCAGTTCTTC. Translated, it gives CASLWTSGRAYNEQFF. Together with reference TRBV18 and TRBJ2-1, the CDR3 gives the full variable domain: NAGVMQNPRHLVRRRGQEARLRCSPMKGHSHVYWYRQLPEEGLKFMVYLQKENIIDESGMPKERFSAEFPKEGPSILRIQQVVRGDSAAYFCASLWTSGRAYNEQFFGPGTRLTVL.

The chain joins TRBV11-2 to TRBJ2-1, with 8 positions matching TRBD1. From germline, CDR1 is SGHAT and CDR2 FQNNGV. There are 18 residues in the CDR3. V was clipped by 5 bases and J by 3 bases; unmatched bases: 15. CDR3 region: CASSTRMEWGTGYNEQFF. In DNA, the CDR3 is TGTGCCAGCAGCACTAGGATGGAGTGGGGGACAGGCTACAATGAGCAGTTCTTC.

Regarding this clone: The likely explanation is a read error, given a far larger clone one base away. CDR3 nucleotide sequence: TGCGCCAGCAGCTCACTGGTCCGGGCAACTAATGGAAAACTGTTTTTT. Protein: CASSSLVRATNGKLFF. The chain has TRBV4-1 and TRBJ1-4; no definite D call. Germline V gene lookup returns CDR1 MGHRA and CDR2 YSYEKL. This CDR3 contains 16 residues.

The V gene is TRBV7-8, the J gene TRBJ1-4; a possible D gene is TRBD1 (5 bases). Trimming pared 5 bases from V and 10 bases from J, leaving 17 bases between. The CDR3 loop spans 14 amino acids. Germline-derived CDR1 and CDR2 are SGHVS and FQNEAQ. CDR3 DNA sequence: TGTGCCAGCAGCACCACGGGAACTGGGGGAAAACTGTTTTTT. Translation: CASSTTGTGGKLFF.

V usage is TRBV5-4 and J usage is TRBJ2-1; tentative D call: TRBD2 (5 bases). Germline-derived CDR1 and CDR2 are SGHNT and YYREEE (reference sequence). V was shortened by 2 bases and J by 8 bases, with 11 bases between the two germline ends. CDR3 length: 13 amino acids. The CDR3 bases are TGTGCCAGCAGCTTTCATCCCGGGGATGAGCAGTTCTTC. Encoded protein: CASSFHPGDEQFF.

This chain connects TRBV19 to TRBJ2-7, with 7 bases fitting TRBD2. In germline, CDR1 is LNHDA, CDR2 SQIVND (reference sequence). V shed 3 bases and J 3 bases; nucleotides not matched to a gene: 5. The CDR3 loop spans 14 amino acids. The CDR3 sequence: CASSIRAGDYEQYF. CDR3 bases: TGTGCCAGTAGTATCAGGGCGGGAGACTACGAGCAGTACTTC.

In regard to this clone: A far larger clone is one nucleotide away, so this likely arose from a read error. The V and J genes are TRBV6-1 and TRBJ2-6, with D perhaps TRBD1 (5 bases). The CDR3 totals 13 residues. Germline V gene data show CDR1 as MNHNS and CDR2 as SASEGT. Here the CDR3 reads CATHSSGANVMTF. In nucleotides, the CDR3 is TGTGCCACACATAGCTCTGGGGCCAACGTCATGACTTTC.

There are many counts of this clone. This sample also contains other DNA sequences that code for the same CDR3. This chain joins TRBV9 and TRBJ2-6; D remains unclear. There are 13 residues in the CDR3. The germline V gene encodes CDR1 SGDLS and CDR2 YYNGEE. Trimming left V 0 bases short and J 3 bases short, with 1 base between. CDR3 sequence (DNA): TGTGCCAGCAGCGTAGTTGGGGCCAACGTCCTGACTTTC. Translation gives CASSVVGANVLTF.

V usage is TRBV30 and J usage is TRBJ2-5; 8 nucleotides align to TRBD2. V lost 4 bases to trimming and J lost 4 bases; unmatched junction nucleotides: 8. Germline V gene lookup returns CDR1 GTSNPN and CDR2 SVGIG (reference sequence). The CDR3 contains 14 residues. The CDR3 DNA reads TGTGCCTGGATCACCGGGGGGGGGATAGAGACCCAGTACTTC. This encodes CAWITGGGIETQYF.

This clone was recorded at least ten times. The genes are TRBV6-4 and TRBJ1-2, with unresolved D. This CDR3 comprises 13 residues. With 2 bases removed from V and 6 bases from J, the gap between germline ends came to 10 bases. Looked up from germline, CDR1 is MRHNA and CDR2 is SNTAGT. In nucleotides, the CDR3 is TGTGCCAGCAGTGACGTGGGTGTGGATGGCTACACCTTC. Its translation: CASSDVGVDGYTF.

To note about this clone: This likely stems from a read error, as it lies one base from a far larger clone. The identical CDR3 is also encoded by other nucleotide sequences in the sample. The chain joins TRBV7-9 to TRBJ1-1, with D possibly TRBD1 on 5 matching bases. CDR3 size: 14 residues. V dropped 2 bases and J dropped 2 bases, with 9 bases sitting between them. The V gene's germline CDR1 is SEHNR and CDR2 FQNEAQ (reference sequence). The CDR3 spells CASSLQGRNTEAFF. Here the CDR3 DNA reads TGTGCCAGCAGCTTACAGGGCCGTAACACTGAAGCTTTCTTT. The complete variable domain, with remaining parts taken from reference TRBV7-9 and TRBJ1-1, reads DTGVSQNPRHKITKRGQNVTFRCDPISEHNRLYWYRQTLGQGPEFLTYFQNEAQLEKSRLLSDRFSAERPKGSFSTLEIQRTEQGDSAMYLCASSLQGRNTEAFFGQGTRLTVV.

Of note for this clone: A far larger clone is off by one base, so a read error is likely. This chain connects TRBV15 to TRBJ2-7, with 7 bases identical to TRBD2. CDR3 length equals 20 residues. CDR1 and CDR2 from the germline V gene are LNHNV and YYDKDF (reference sequence). Trimming at V came to 0 bases and at J to 4 bases, leaving 21 bases not matched to a gene. DNA for the CDR3: TGTGCCACCAGCAGAGACAGTGATTGGGGAGCGGGACCACATCGGTACGAGCAGTACTTC. Its translation: CATSRDSDWGAGPHRYEQYF. Complete variable domain (other parts from reference TRBV15 and TRBJ2-7): DAMVIQNPRYQVTQFGKPVTLSCSQTLNHNVMYWYQQKSSQAPKLLFHYYDKDFNNEADTPDNFQSRRPNTSFCFLDIRSPGLGDTAMYLCATSRDSDWGAGPHRYEQYFGPGTRLTVT.

The chain joins TRBV19 to TRBJ1-3; TRBD1 might be the D (6 bases). Trimming removed 3 bases at V and 4 bases at J, with 10 bases between. Germline assignment: CDR1 LNHDA and CDR2 SQIVND (reference sequence). The CDR3 has 14 amino acids. The CDR3 sequence: CASSMQGSGNTIYF. The CDR3 nucleotides read TGTGCCAGTAGTATGCAGGGGAGCGGAAACACCATATATTTT.

The gene calls are TRBV6-5 and TRBJ2-5, with a weak D call TRBD1 (8 bases). Germline loops: CDR1 MNHEY, CDR2 SVGAGI. Trimming pared 2 bases from V and 5 bases from J, leaving 15 bases between. This CDR3 has 15 residues. The CDR3 sequence is CASSYGNRGGETQYF. CDR3 DNA: TGTGCCAGCAGTTACGGGAACAGGGGGGGGGAGACCCAGTACTTC.

V usage is TRBV30 and J usage is TRBJ1-1; 7 positions match TRBD1. The trim removed 3 bases at V and 1 base at J, leaving 5 bases unmatched. Germline CDR1 reads GTSNPN; CDR2 reads SVGIG (reference sequence). The CDR3 contains 14 residues. In nucleotides, the CDR3 is TGTGCCTGGAGCCCACGACAGGGGAACACTGAAGCTTTCTTT. It encodes CAWSPRQGNTEAFF.